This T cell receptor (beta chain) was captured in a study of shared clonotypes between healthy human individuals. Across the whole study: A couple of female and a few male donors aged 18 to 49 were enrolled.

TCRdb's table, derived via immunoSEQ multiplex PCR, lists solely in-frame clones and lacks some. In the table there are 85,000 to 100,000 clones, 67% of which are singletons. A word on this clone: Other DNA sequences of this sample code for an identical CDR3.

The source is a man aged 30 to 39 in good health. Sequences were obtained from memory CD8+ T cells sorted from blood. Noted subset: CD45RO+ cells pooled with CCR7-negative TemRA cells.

CDR3 nucleotide sequence: TGCGCCAGCACTCAGTCGGCACTAGGTGGGTATGAGCAGTTCTTC. Amino acid sequence: CASTQSALGGYEQFF. This chain joins TRBV5-1 and TRBJ2-1; D possibly corresponds to TRBD2 (5 bases). The CDR3 consists of 15 residues. V lost 6 bases and J 8 bases, leaving 21 bases between the germline ends. Germline lookup yields CDR1 SGHRS and CDR2 YFSETQ.